A single TCR beta chain is shown here with its context. This entry comes from a study of blood T cell repertoires in COVID-19. Overall study context: Some COVID-19 samples were acute and others convalescent; all came from the United States, Italy and Spain. PBMCs, B-cell-depleted T cells, or T cells provided the cDNA or gDNA that made up the material.

Methods used by the authors: Using reference gene primer amplification, nucleated cell counts were estimated. TCRdb's table, derived via immunoSEQ multiplex PCR, lists solely in-frame clones and lacks some. V, J and clone size reflect that table, while D and trimming were determined from the DNA. The sample holds some 57,000 clones, around 90% seen once. Germline-derived CDR1 and CDR2 are LNHDA and SQIVND (reference sequence). V was cut by 7 bases and J by 1 base, with 10 bases left in between. The CDR3 runs to 14 residues. Source material: peripheral blood. The sequence was obtained from a human donor in a cohort sampled during active COVID-19. The chain is built from TRBV19 and TRBJ2-2, with D unclear. CDR3 DNA sequence: TGTGCCAGTAATTGGCAAATGAACACCGGGGAGCTGTTTTTT. This gives the protein CASNWQMNTGELFF.